This T cell receptor (beta chain) derives from a study of T cell responses to AZD1222 COVID-19 vaccine. Study at large: Second-dose timings of about 4 or about 12 weeks were pooled. Study-wide results and caveats: Two doses of AZD1222 preceded a rise in Spike-specific TCR breadth and depth. Reports say nearly half of spike-specific TCRs go after unmutated variant regions.

The germline V gene has CDR1 MNHEY and CDR2 SVGAGI. CDR3 length: 14 amino acids. Trimming removed 4 bases at V and 5 bases at J, with 14 bases between. Profiling relied on immunoSEQ multiplex PCR, and the TCRdb table lists in-frame clones only, not all of them. This sample has roughly 120,000 clones; roughly nine tenths occur once, and the top ten carry roughly 7.4%. Worth noting for this clone: Its antigen remains unknown.

The chain carries TRBV6-5 and TRBJ1-2; D is possibly TRBD1 (6 bases). This specimen consisted of peripheral blood, obtained on day 0 of AZD1222 vaccination. The source is an adult in good health. This chain's CDR3 is CASSSDRRRYGYTF. CDR3 coding DNA: TGTGCCAGCAGTTCCGACAGGCGACGGTATGGCTACACCTTC.